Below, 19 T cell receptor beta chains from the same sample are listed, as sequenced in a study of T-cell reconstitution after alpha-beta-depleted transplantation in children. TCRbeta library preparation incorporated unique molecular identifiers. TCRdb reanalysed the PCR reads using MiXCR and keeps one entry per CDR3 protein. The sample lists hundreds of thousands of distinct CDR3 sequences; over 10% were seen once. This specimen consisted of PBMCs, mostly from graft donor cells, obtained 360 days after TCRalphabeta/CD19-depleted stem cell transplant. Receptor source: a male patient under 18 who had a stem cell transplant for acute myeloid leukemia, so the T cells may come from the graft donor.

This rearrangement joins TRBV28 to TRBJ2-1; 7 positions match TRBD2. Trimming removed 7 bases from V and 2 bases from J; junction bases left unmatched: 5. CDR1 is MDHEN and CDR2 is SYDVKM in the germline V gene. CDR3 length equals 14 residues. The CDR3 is CASKLLAPYNEQFF. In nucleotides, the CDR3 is TGTGCCAGCAAACTACTAGCGCCCTACAATGAGCAGTTCTTC.

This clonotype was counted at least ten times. Written as DNA, the CDR3 is TGCGCCAGCAGCCCCATAGCGGGAGCGGTTGGCACCGGGGAGCTGTTTTTT. Translating gives CASSPIAGAVGTGELFF. The chain uses TRBV5-1 and TRBJ2-2; 9 bases are a match to TRBD2. The length of the CDR3 is 17 residues. Trimming removed 4 bases from V and 4 bases from J; junction bases left unmatched: 11. Germline values: CDR1 SGHRS, CDR2 YFSETQ.

This chain's CDR3 is CATSRDGQGFAPLHF. CDR3 in DNA: TGTGCCACCAGCAGAGATGGGCAGGGTTTCGCACCCCTCCACTTT. The gene calls are TRBV15 and TRBJ1-6; D perhaps matches TRBD1 (5 bases). V was pared by 0 bases and J by 11 bases, with 14 bases between. CDR3 length equals 15 residues. The germline V gene has CDR1 LNHNV and CDR2 YYDKDF (reference sequence).

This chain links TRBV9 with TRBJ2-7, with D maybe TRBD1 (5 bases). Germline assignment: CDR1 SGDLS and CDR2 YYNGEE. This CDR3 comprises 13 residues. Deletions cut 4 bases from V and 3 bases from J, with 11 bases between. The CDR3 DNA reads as TGTGCCAGCAGCCCAAGTGACAGCTACGAGCAGTACTTC. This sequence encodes CASSPSDSYEQYF.

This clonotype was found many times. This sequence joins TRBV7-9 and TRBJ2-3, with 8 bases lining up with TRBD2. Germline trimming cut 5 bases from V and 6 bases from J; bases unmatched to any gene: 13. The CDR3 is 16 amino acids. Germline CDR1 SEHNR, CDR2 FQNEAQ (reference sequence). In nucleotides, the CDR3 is TGTGCCAGCAGCCCCAGCGGGAGAGGCCCTCGGGATACGCAGTATTTT. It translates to CASSPSGRGPRDTQYF.

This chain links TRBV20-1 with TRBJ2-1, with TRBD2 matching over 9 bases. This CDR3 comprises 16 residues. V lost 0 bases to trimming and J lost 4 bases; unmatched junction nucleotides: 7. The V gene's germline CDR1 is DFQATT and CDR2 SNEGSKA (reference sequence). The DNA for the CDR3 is TGCAGTGCTAGAGATTCGGCTAGCGGGATATACAATGAGCAGTTCTTC. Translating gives CSARDSASGIYNEQFF.

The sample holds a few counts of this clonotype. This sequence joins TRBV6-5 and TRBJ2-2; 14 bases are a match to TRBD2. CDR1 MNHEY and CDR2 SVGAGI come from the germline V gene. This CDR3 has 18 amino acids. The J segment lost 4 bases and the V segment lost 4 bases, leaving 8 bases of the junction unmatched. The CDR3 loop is CASSSWTSGRNPTGELFF. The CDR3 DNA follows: TGTGCCAGCAGTTCATGGACTAGCGGGAGGAACCCCACCGGGGAGCTGTTTTTT.

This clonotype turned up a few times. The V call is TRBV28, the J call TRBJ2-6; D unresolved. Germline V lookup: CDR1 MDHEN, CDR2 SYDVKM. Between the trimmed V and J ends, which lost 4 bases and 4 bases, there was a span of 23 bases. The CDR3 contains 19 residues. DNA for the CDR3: TGTGCCAGCAGTTATCTTCTGCGCAGGAATTTGGGCGGGGCCAACGTCCTGACTTTC. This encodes CASSYLLRRNLGGANVLTF.

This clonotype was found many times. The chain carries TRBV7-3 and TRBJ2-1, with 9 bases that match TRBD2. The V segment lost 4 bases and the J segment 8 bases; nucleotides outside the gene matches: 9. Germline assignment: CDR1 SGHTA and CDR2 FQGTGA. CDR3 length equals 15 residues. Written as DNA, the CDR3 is TGTGCCAGCAGCTCACCGGGACTAGCTGCCTATGAGCAGTTCTTC. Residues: CASSSPGLAAYEQFF.

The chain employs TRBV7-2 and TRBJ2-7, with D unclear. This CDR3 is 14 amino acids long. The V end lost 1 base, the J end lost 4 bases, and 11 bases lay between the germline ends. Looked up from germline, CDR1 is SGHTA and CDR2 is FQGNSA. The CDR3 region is CASSLGHFGYEQYF. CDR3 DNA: TGTGCCAGCAGCTTAGGACACTTCGGGTACGAGCAGTACTTC. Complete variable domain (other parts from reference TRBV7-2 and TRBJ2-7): GAGVSQSPSNKVTEKGKDVELRCDPISGHTALYWYRQSLGQGLEFLIYFQGNSAPDKSGLPSDRFSAERTGGSVSTLTIQRTQQEDSAVYLCASSLGHFGYEQYFGPGTRLTVT.

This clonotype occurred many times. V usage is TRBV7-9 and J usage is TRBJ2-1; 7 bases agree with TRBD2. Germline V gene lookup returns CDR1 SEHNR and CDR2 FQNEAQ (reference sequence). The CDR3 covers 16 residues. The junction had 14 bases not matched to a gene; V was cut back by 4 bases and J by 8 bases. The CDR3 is CASSSTGTTSSHEQFF. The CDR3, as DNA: TGTGCCAGCAGCTCTACCGGGACTACGTCTTCCCATGAGCAGTTCTTC.

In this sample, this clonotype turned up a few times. Here the CDR3 DNA reads TGCAGTGCGCACCTTACTAGCTACGAGCAGTACTTC. This gives the protein CSAHLTSYEQYF. The V call is TRBV20-1, the J call TRBJ2-7, with D perhaps TRBD2 (5 bases). Trimming took off 6 bases at V and 3 bases at J, with 12 bases between the two ends. The CDR3 is 12 amino acids. In germline, CDR1 is DFQATT, CDR2 SNEGSKA (reference sequence).

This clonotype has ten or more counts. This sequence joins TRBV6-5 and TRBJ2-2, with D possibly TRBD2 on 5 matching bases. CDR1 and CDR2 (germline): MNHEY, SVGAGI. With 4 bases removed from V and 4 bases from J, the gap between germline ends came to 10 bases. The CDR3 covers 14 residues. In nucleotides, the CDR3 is TGTGCCAGCAGTTCGGGGTTACTCACCGGGGAGCTGTTTTTT. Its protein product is CASSSGLLTGELFF.

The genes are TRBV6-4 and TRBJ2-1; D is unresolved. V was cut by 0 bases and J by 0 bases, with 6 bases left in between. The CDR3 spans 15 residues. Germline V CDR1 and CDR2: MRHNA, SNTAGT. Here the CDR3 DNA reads TGTGCCAGCAGTGACTCGATTGACTCCTACAATGAGCAGTTCTTC. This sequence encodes CASSDSIDSYNEQFF.

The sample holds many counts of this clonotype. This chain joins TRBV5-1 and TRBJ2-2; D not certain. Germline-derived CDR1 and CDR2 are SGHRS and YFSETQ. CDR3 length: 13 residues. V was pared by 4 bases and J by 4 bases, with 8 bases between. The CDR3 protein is CASSDSSTGELFF. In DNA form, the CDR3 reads TGCGCCAGCAGCGATTCCAGCACCGGGGAGCTGTTTTTT. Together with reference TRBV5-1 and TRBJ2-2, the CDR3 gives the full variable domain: KAGVTQTPRYLIKTRGQQVTLSCSPISGHRSVSWYQQTPGQGLQFLFEYFSETQRNKGNFPGRFSGRQFSNSRSEMNVSTLELGDSALYLCASSDSSTGELFFGEGSRLTVL.

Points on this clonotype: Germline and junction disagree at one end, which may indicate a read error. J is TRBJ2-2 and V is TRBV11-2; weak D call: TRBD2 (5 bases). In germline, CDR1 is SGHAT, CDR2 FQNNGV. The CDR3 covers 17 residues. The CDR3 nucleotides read TGTGCCAGCAGCTTTATTCGTAGGAGGCAAAACACCGGGGAGCGGTTTTTT. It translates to CASSFIRRRQNTGERFF.

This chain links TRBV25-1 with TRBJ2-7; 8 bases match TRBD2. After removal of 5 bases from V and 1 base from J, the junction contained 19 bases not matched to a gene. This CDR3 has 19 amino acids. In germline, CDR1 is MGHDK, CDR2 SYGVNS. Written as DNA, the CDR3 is TGTGCCAGCAGTCCTATGCTGGGTAGCGGGATAATTAGGTCCTACGAGCAGTACTTC. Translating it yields CASSPMLGSGIIRSYEQYF.

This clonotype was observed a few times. As DNA, the CDR3 is TGTGCCAGCAGCCCCGTTGGGGGGCTAGCGGGAGGCACAGATACGCAGTATTTT. As protein: CASSPVGGLAGGTDTQYF. This rearrangement joins TRBV7-8 to TRBJ2-3, with TRBD2 matching over 10 bases. CDR3 length: 18 amino acids. The V and J ends lost 5 bases and 1 base, in that order; junction bases with no gene match: 12. Germline loops: CDR1 SGHVS, CDR2 FQNEAQ.

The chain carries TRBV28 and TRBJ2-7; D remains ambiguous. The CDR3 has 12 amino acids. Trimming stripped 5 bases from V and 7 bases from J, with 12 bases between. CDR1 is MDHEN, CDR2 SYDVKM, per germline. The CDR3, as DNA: TGTGCCAGCAGTCACAAAGCCGGAGAGCAGTACTTC. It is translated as CASSHKAGEQYF.